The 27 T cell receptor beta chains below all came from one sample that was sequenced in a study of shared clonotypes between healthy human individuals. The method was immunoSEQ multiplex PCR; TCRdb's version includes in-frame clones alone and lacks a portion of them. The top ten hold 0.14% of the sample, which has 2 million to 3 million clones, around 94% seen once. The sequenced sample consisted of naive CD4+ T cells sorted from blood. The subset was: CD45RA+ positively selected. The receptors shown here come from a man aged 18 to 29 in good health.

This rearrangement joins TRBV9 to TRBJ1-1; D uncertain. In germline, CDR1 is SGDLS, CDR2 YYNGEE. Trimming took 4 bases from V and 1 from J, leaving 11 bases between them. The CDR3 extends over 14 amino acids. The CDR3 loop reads CASSPRDSNTEAFF. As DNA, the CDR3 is TGTGCCAGCAGCCCACGGGATTCGAACACTGAAGCTTTCTTT. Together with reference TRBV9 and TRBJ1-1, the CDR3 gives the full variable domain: DSGVTQTPKHLITATGQRVTLRCSPRSGDLSVYWYQQSLDQGLQFLIQYYNGEERAKGNILERFSAQQFPDLHSELNLSSLELGDSALYFCASSPRDSNTEAFFGQGTRLTVV.

The CDR3 spells CASQLGGPEGKLFF. Here the CDR3 DNA reads TGTGCCAGTCAACTCGGGGGGCCGGAGGGGAAACTGTTTTTT. The V gene is TRBV19, the J gene TRBJ1-4; D is perhaps TRBD1 (6 bases). The V gene's germline CDR1 is LNHDA and CDR2 SQIVND (reference sequence). V was trimmed by 8 bases and J by 11 bases, leaving 21 bases between them. This CDR3 has 14 amino acids.

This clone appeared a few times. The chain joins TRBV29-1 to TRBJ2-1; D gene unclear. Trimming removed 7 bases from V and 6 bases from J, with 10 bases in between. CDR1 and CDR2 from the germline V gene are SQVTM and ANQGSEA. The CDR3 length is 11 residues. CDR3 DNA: TGCAGCGCCAACCGCTTCAATGAGCAGTTCTTC. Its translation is CSANRFNEQFF.

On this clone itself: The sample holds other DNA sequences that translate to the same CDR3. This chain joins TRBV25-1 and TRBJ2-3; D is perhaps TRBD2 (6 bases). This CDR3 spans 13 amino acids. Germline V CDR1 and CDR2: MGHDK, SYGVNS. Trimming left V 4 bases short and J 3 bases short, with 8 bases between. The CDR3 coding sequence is TGTGCCAGCAGTGTTGCGGGAACAGATACGCAGTATTTT. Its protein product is CASSVAGTDTQYF.

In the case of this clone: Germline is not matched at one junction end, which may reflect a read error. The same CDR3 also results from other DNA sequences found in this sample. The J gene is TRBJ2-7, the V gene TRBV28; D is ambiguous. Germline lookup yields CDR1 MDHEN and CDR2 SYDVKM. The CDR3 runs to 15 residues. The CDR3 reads CASSLSTLGVREQYF. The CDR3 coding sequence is TGCGCCAGCAGTTTATCGACTTTAGGCGTAAGGGAGCAGTACTTC. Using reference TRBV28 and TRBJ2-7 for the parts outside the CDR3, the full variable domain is DVKVTQSSRYLVKRTGEKVFLECVQDMDHENMFWYRQDPGLGLRLIYFSYDVKMKEKGDIPEGYSVSREKKERFSLILESASTNQTSMYLCASSLSTLGVREQYFGPGTRLTVT.

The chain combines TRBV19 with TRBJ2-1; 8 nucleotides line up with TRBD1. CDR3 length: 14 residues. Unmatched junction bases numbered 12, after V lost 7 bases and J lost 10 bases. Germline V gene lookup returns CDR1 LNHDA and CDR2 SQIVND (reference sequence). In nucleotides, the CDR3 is TGTGCCAGTAACGTCGGGCAGGGGGCTGGGGAGCAGTTCTTC. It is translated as CASNVGQGAGEQFF.

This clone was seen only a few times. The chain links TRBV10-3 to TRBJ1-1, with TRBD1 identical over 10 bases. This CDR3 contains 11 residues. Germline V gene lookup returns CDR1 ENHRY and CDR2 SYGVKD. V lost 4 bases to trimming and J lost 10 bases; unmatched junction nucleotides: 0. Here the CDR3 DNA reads TGTGCCATCAGTGGACAGGGGGCAGCTTTCTTT. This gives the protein CAISGQGAAFF.

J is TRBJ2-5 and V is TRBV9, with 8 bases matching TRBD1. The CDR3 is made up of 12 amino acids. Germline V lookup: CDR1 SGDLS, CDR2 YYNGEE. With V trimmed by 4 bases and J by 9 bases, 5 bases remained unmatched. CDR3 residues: CASSRNRGAQYF. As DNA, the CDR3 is TGTGCCAGCAGCCGAAACAGGGGGGCCCAGTACTTC.

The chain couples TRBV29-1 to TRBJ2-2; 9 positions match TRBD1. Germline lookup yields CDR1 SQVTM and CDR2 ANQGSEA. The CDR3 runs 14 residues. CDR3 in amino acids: CTLGDRDDPGELFF. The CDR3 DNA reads TGCACCCTGGGGGACAGGGATGACCCCGGGGAGCTGTTTTTT.

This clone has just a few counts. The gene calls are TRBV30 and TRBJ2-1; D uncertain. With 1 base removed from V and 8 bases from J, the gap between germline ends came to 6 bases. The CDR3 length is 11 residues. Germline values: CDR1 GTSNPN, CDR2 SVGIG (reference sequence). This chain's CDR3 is CAWSGFHEQFF. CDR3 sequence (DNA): TGTGCCTGGAGTGGCTTCCATGAGCAGTTCTTC.

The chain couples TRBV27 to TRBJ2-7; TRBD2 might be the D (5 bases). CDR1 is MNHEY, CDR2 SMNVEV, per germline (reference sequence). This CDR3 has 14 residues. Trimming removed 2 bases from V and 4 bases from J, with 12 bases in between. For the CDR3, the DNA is TGTGCCAGCAGTTTACAGTCGGGGTGGTACGAGCAGTACTTC. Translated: CASSLQSGWYEQYF.

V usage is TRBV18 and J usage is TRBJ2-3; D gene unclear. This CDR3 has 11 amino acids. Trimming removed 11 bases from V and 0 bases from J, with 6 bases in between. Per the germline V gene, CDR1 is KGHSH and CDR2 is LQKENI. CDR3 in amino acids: CASRSTDTQYF. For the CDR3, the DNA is TGTGCCTCTAGGAGCACAGATACGCAGTATTTT. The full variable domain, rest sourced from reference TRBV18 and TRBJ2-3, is NAGVMQNPRHLVRRRGQEARLRCSPMKGHSHVYWYRQLPEEGLKFMVYLQKENIIDESGMPKERFSAEFPKEGPSILRIQQVVRGDSAAYFCASRSTDTQYFGPGTRLTVL.

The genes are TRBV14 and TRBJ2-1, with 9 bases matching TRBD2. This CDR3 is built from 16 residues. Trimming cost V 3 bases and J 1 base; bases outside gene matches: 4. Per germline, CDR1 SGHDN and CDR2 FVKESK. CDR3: CASSHLAGTSYNEQFF. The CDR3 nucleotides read TGTGCCAGCAGCCACCTAGCGGGGACATCCTACAATGAGCAGTTCTTC.

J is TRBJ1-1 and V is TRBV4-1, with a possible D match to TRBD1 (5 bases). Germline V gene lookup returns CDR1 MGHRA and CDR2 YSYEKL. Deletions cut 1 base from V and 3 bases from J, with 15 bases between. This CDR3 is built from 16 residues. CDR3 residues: CASSQGDGGLDTEAFF. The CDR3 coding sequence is TGCGCCAGCAGCCAAGGGGACGGGGGATTGGACACTGAAGCTTTCTTT.

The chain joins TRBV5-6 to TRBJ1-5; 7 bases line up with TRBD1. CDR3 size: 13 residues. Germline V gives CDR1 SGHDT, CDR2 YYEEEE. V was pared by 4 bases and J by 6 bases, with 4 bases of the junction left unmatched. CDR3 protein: CASSRDRVQPQHF. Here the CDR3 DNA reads TGTGCCAGCAGCCGCGACAGGGTTCAGCCCCAGCATTTT.

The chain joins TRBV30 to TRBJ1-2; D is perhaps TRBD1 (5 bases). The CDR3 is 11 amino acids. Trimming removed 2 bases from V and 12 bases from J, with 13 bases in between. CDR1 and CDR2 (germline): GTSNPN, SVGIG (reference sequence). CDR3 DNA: TGTGCCTGGAGTCGCGGGGGGGAACACACCTTC. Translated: CAWSRGGEHTF.

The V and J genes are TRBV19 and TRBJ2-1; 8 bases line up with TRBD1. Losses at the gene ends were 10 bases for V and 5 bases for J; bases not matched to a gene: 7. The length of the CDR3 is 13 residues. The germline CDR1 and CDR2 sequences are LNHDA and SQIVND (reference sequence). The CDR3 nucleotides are TGTGCCACCCTGGACAGGGCGAACAATGAGCAGTTCTTC. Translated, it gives CATLDRANNEQFF.

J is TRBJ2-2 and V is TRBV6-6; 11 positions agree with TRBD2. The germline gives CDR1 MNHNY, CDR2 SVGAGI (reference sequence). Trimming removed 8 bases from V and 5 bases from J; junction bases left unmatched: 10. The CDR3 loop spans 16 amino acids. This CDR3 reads CASGSVAGGPTGELFF. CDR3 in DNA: TGTGCCAGCGGCTCTGTAGCGGGAGGGCCGACCGGGGAGCTGTTTTTT.

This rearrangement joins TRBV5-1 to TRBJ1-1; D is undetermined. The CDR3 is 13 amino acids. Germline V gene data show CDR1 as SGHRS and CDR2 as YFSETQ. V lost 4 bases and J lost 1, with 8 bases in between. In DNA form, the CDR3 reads TGCGCCAGCAGCAGGGTAGCGAACACTGAAGCTTTCTTT. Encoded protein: CASSRVANTEAFF.

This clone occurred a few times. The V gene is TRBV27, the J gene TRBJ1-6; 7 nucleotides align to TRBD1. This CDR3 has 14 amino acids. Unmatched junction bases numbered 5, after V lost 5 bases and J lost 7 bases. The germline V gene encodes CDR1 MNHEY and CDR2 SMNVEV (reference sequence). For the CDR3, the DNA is TGTGCCAGCAGTGAGGGGGCTAAGAATTCACCCCTCCACTTT. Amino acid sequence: CASSEGAKNSPLHF.

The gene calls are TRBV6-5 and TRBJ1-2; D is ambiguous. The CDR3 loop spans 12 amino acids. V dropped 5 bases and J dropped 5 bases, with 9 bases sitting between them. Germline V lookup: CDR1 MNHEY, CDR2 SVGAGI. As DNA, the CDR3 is TGTGCCAGCAGTCAACCACCGTATGGCTACACCTTC. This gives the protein CASSQPPYGYTF.

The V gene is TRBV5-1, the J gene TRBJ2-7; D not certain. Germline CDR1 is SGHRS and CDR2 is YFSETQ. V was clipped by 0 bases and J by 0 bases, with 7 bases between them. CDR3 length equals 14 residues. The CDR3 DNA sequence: TGCGCCAGCAGCTTGGGCCCCCTCTCCTACGAGCAGTACTTC. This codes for CASSLGPLSYEQYF.

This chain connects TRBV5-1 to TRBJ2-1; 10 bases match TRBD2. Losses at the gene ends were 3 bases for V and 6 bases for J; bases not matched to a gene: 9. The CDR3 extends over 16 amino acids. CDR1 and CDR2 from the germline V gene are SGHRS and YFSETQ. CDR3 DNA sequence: TGCGCCAGCAGCTCCCTGAGCGGGGGGGCCTCCAATGAGCAGTTCTTC. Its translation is CASSSLSGGASNEQFF.

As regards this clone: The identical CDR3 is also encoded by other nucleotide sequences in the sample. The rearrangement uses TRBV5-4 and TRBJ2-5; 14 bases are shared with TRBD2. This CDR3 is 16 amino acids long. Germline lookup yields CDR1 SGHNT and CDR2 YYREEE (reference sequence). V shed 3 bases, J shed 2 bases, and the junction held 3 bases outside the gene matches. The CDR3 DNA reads TGTGCCAGCAGCTCTGGGACTAGCGGGGGACAAGAGACCCAGTACTTC. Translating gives CASSSGTSGGQETQYF.

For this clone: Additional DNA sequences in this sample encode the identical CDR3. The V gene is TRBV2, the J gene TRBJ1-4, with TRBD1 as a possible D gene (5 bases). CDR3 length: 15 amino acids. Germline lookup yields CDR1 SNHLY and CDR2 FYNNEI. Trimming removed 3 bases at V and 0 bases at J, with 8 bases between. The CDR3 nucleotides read TGTGCCAGCAGTGAGCAGGGCCCAACTAATGAAAAACTGTTTTTT. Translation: CASSEQGPTNEKLFF.

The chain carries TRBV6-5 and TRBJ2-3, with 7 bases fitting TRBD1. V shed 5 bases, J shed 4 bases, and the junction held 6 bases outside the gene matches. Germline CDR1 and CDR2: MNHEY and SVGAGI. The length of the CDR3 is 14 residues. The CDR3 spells CASSPTQGADTQYF. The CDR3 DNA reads TGTGCCAGCAGTCCTACTCAGGGGGCAGATACGCAGTATTTT.

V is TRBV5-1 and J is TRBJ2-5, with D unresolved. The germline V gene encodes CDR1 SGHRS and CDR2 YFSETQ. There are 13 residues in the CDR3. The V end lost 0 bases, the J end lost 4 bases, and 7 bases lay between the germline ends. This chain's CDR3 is CASSLEVTETQYF. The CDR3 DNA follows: TGCGCCAGCAGCTTGGAGGTGACAGAGACCCAGTACTTC.